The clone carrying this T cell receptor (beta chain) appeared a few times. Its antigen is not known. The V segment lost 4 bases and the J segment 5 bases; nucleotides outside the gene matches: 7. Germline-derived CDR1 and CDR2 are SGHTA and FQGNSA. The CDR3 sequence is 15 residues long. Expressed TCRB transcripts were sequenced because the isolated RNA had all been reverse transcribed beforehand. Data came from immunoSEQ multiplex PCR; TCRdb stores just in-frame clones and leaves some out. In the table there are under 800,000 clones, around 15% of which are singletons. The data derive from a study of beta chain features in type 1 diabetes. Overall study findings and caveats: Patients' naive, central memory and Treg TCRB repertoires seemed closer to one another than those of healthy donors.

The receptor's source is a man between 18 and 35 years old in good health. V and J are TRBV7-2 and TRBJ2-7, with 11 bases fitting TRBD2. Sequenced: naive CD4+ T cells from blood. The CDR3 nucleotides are TGTGCCAGCAGCTCAACTAGCGGGAGTCGCAACGAGCAGTACTTC. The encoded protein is CASSSTSGSRNEQYF.